The 17 T cell receptor beta chains below come from one sample, sequenced in a study of blood T cell repertoires in COVID-19. Assay used: immunoSEQ multiplex PCR; TCRdb lists only in-frame clones, some missing. The table includes 200,000 to 300,000 clones, around four fifths detected once. Sequenced sample: peripheral blood. These receptors came from a woman aged 55-70 years with active or convalescent COVID-19.

The chain has TRBV11-3 and TRBJ2-2; D possibly corresponds to TRBD1 (6 bases). Trimming took 0 bases from V and 2 from J, leaving 10 bases between them. The CDR3 is made up of 16 amino acids. CDR1 and CDR2 from the germline V gene are SGHNT and YENEEA. CDR3 nucleotide sequence: TGTGCCAGCAGCTTAGATCTACAGGGAAACACCGGGGAGCTGTTTTTT. This translates into CASSLDLQGNTGELFF.

The chain has TRBV6-5 and TRBJ2-7; 9 bases match TRBD1. Germline CDR1 MNHEY, CDR2 SVGAGI. The V and J ends lost 6 bases and 0 bases, in that order; junction bases with no gene match: 6. The CDR3 covers 15 residues. The CDR3 DNA is TGTGCCAGCAGGAGGGACAGGGTTCCCTCCTACGAGCAGTACGTC. This translates into CASRRDRVPSYEQYV.

The chain employs TRBV30 and TRBJ2-5; 9 bases fit TRBD2. V lost 0 bases and J lost 4; bases outside the gene matches: 0. Looked up from germline, CDR1 is GTSNPN and CDR2 is SVGIG (reference sequence). The CDR3 has 13 residues. The CDR3 region has the DNA TGTGCCTGGAGTGTACTAGCGGGAGAGACCCAGTACTTC. It codes for CAWSVLAGETQYF. The whole variable domain, remainder taken from reference TRBV30 and TRBJ2-5, is SQTIHQWPATLVQPVGSPLSLECTVEGTSNPNLYWYRQAAGRGLQLLFYSVGIGQISSEVPQNLSASRPQDRQFILSSKKLLLSDSGFYLCAWSVLAGETQYFGPGTRLLVL.

The chain joins TRBV5-4 to TRBJ2-1, with 8 bases that match TRBD2. This CDR3 has 15 residues. V gave up 4 bases and J gave up 4 bases; unmatched junction bases: 7. Germline lookup yields CDR1 SGHNT and CDR2 YYREEE (reference sequence). For the CDR3, the DNA is TGTGCCAGCAGCATACGACTAGCGCAGTACAATGAGCAGTTCTTC. This codes for CASSIRLAQYNEQFF.

This clone showed up just a few times. This sequence joins TRBV19 and TRBJ1-1; D perhaps matches TRBD1 (5 bases). This CDR3 has 13 residues. Deletions cut 7 bases from V and 7 bases from J, with 16 bases between. In germline, CDR1 is LNHDA, CDR2 SQIVND (reference sequence). As DNA, the CDR3 is TGTGCCAGTACCTCGGACGGGGGAGTTGAAGCTTTCTTT. Amino acid sequence: CASTSDGGVEAFF.

The chain couples TRBV11-3 to TRBJ2-2; D is perhaps TRBD1 (5 bases). Germline V gives CDR1 SGHNT, CDR2 YENEEA. The CDR3 loop spans 17 amino acids. V shed 0 bases and J shed 3 bases, with 14 bases lying between them. The CDR3 sequence is CASSLEGWGSYTGELFF. In DNA form, the CDR3 reads TGTGCCAGCAGCTTAGAGGGGTGGGGCAGCTACACCGGGGAGCTGTTTTTT.

This clone is a singleton in its sample. V is TRBV7-8 and J is TRBJ1-2, with a tentative D call TRBD1 (6 bases). Germline values: CDR1 SGHVS, CDR2 FQNEAQ. The CDR3 has 13 amino acids. The V end lost 1 base, the J end lost 8 bases, and 11 bases lay between the germline ends. This CDR3 reads CASSLVQGYGYTF. In DNA, the CDR3 is TGTGCCAGCAGCTTAGTCCAGGGGTACGGCTACACCTTC.

This chain connects TRBV10-1 to TRBJ2-1; the match to TRBD2 covers 10 bases. Germline V gene sequence: CDR1 WNHNN, CDR2 SYGVQD (reference sequence). The CDR3 length is 19 residues. The V and J ends lost 3 bases and 7 bases, in that order; junction bases with no gene match: 18. The CDR3 here is CASSDSSSASGRLLNEQFF. As DNA, the CDR3 is TGCGCCAGCAGTGATTCTTCGTCGGCTAGCGGGAGACTTTTGAATGAGCAGTTCTTC.

The rearrangement uses TRBV2 and TRBJ2-3; tentative D call: TRBD2 (5 bases). V lost 0 bases to trimming and J lost 0 bases, with 13 bases between them. The CDR3 extends over 17 amino acids. Looked up from germline, CDR1 is SNHLY and CDR2 is FYNNEI. The CDR3: CASSEALIAHSTDTQYF. The CDR3 bases are TGTGCCAGCAGTGAAGCGCTAATAGCGCATAGCACAGATACGCAGTATTTT.

This clone occurred a few times. This rearrangement joins TRBV6-6 to TRBJ1-2; maybe TRBD1 (6 bases). V was shortened by 5 bases and J by 8 bases, with 21 bases between the two germline ends. This CDR3 is built from 15 residues. CDR1 and CDR2 from the germline V gene are MNHNY and SVGAGI (reference sequence). The CDR3 reads CASSTTKDSILGYTF. The CDR3, as DNA: TGTGCCAGCAGTACCACTAAGGACAGCATTTTGGGCTACACCTTC.

The V and J genes are TRBV6-5 and TRBJ1-1; 8 nucleotides align to TRBD1. Germline CDR1 MNHEY, CDR2 SVGAGI. The CDR3 runs 14 residues. The junction had 7 bases not matched to a gene; V was cut back by 6 bases and J by 4 bases. DNA for the CDR3: TGTGCCAGCAGCCGCAGGGGGCGCGGCACTGAAGCTTTCTTT. Translating gives CASSRRGRGTEAFF.

V and J are TRBV3-1 (or the pseudogene TRBV3-2) and TRBJ2-1; D is uncertain. V was pared by 1 base and J by 9 bases, with 10 bases between. Germline-derived CDR1 and CDR2 are LGHDT and YNNKEL (reference sequence). The CDR3 is made up of 13 amino acids. CDR3 bases: TGTGCCAGCAGCCAAGCTCGATCGAGTGAGCAGTTCTTC. Its protein is CASSQARSSEQFF.

This clone came up a few times. J is TRBJ1-3 and V is TRBV4-2; D gene uncertain. The CDR3 loop spans 18 amino acids. Germline V gives CDR1 LGHNA, CDR2 YNFKEQ. Trimming left V 0 bases short and J 0 bases short, with 15 bases between. The CDR3 here is CASSQDVEGPFSGNTIYF. The CDR3 coding sequence is TGTGCCAGCAGCCAAGATGTTGAGGGTCCCTTCTCTGGAAACACCATATATTTT.

This rearrangement joins TRBV6-6 to TRBJ2-2; possibly TRBD1 for D (6 bases). The CDR3 extends over 15 amino acids. Germline-derived CDR1 and CDR2 are MNHNY and SVGAGI (reference sequence). V was trimmed by 6 bases and J by 2 bases, leaving 13 bases between them. The CDR3 coding sequence is TGTGCCAGCAGCCACAGGGACCCTAACACCGGGGAGCTGTTTTTT. Protein product: CASSHRDPNTGELFF.

The chain is built from TRBV11-2 and TRBJ2-3; D call uncertain. The germline V gene encodes CDR1 SGHAT and CDR2 FQNNGV. The germline V and J ends were trimmed by 2 bases and 0 bases, with 21 bases remaining between them. The CDR3 sequence is 19 residues long. For the CDR3, the DNA is TGTGCCAGCAGCTTATATATTTCCCCCCCCAGCGCTAGCACAGATACGCAGTATTTT. It specifies CASSLYISPPSASTDTQYF.

The V gene is TRBV5-4, the J gene TRBJ1-5; 9 bases are a match to TRBD1. J was trimmed by 7 bases and V by 4 bases; bases with no gene match: 6. Germline V lookup: CDR1 SGHNT, CDR2 YYREEE (reference sequence). This CDR3 comprises 14 residues. The CDR3: CASSRDRATQPQHF. The CDR3 DNA is TGTGCCAGCAGCCGGGACAGGGCGACGCAGCCCCAGCATTTT.

This rearrangement joins TRBV12-3 or TRBV12-4 to TRBJ2-5; maybe TRBD1 (6 bases). Deletions cut 6 bases from V and 2 bases from J, with 10 bases between. The CDR3 runs to 13 residues. The CDR3 nucleotides read TGTGCCAGCAGCATACAGGGACAAGAGACCCAGTACTTC. It encodes CASSIQGQETQYF.